The clone carrying this TCR beta chain was counted ten times or more. What it binds is unknown. This sample stems from a study of CD8 T cells in ankylosing spondylitis. Each CDR3 protein gets one entry after TCRdb re-called the 5' RACE reads with MiXCR. The sample shows 340,000 or so distinct CDR3 sequences, over 12% of them seen only once. The study's findings and limits: A TCR beta motif of roughly eight highly homologous variants appeared characteristic of ankylosing spondylitis blood.

The CDR3 has 14 amino acids. V lost 0 bases and J 4 bases, leaving 4 bases between the germline ends. This TCR was sampled from a male donor with ankylosing spondylitis or in good health (not recorded which). Sequencing was performed on blood, either unsorted or a sorted T cell fraction (not recorded which). The chain couples TRBV12-3 or TRBV12-4 to TRBJ1-6, with D unclear. CDR3 loop: CASSLAGYNSPLHF. The CDR3 region has the DNA TGTGCCAGCAGTTTAGCCGGATATAATTCACCCCTCCACTTT.